This TCR beta chain is drawn from a study of blood T cell repertoires in COVID-19. Study context: COVID-19 samples collected from the United States, Italy and Spain covered acute and convalescent phases. Sources were T cells, B-cell-depleted T cells, or PBMCs; the material itself was cDNA or gDNA.

Authors' processing steps: Using reference gene primer amplification, nucleated cell counts were estimated. Clones were read by immunoSEQ multiplex PCR, and TCRdb kept only the in-frame ones, dropping some. From that table come the V and J calls and clone size; the DNA was used to work out D and trimming. The sample records hundreds of thousands of clones, over 75% being singletons. The CDR3 is made up of 12 amino acids. Germline CDR1 is SGHAT and CDR2 is FQNNGV. V lost 3 bases and J 10 bases, leaving 10 bases between the germline ends. Sequencing input: peripheral blood. The rearrangement uses TRBV11-2 and TRBJ2-1, with a weak D call TRBD1 (6 bases). The receptor's source is a man aged 45-60 years with active or convalescent COVID-19. Here the CDR3 reads CASSLDRGEQFF. CDR3 bases: TGTGCCAGCAGCTTGGATAGGGGGGAGCAGTTCTTC.